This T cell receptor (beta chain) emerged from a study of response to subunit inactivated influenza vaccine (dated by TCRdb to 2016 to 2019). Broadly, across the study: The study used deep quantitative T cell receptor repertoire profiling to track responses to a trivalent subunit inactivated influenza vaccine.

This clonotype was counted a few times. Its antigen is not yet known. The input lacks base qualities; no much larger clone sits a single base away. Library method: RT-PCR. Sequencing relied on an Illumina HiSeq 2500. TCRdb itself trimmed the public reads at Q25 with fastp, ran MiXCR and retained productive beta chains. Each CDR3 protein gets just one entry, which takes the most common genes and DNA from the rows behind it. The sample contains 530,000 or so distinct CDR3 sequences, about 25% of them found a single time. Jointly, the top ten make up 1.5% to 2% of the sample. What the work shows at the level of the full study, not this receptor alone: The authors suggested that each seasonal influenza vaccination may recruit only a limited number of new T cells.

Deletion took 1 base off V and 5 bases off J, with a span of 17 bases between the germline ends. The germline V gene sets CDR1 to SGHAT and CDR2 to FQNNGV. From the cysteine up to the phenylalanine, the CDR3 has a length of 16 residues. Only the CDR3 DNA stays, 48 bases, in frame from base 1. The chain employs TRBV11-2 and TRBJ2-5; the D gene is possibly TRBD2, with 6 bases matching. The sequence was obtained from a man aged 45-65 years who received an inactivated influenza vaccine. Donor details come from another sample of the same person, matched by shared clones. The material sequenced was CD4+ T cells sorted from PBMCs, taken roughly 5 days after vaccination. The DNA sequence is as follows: TGTGCCAGCAGCTTAGTTGGGGGGACCCGTCTGGAGACCCAGTACTTC. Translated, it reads CASSLVGGTRLETQYF.